Below are 7 T cell receptor beta chains sequenced from a single sample in a study of blood T cell repertoires in COVID-19. The assay was immunoSEQ multiplex PCR, and TCRdb's table has in-frame clones only and misses some. The sample has about 250,000 clones; just over 90% are singletons. Specimen: PBMCs or T cells enriched from blood (not recorded which). These receptors all come from a woman between 18 and 29 years old who had recovered from COVID-19.

The CDR3 DNA reads as TGTGCCAGCAGCTTATTTAGTTCACCCCTCCACTTT. This translates into CASSLFSSPLHF. The chain employs TRBV7-9 and TRBJ1-6, with D unclear. Looked up from germline, CDR1 is SEHNR and CDR2 is FQNEAQ (reference sequence). The V end lost 2 bases, the J end lost 9 bases, and 5 bases lay between the germline ends. The CDR3 loop spans 12 amino acids.

J is TRBJ1-2 and V is TRBV18, with no clear D. This CDR3 spans 12 amino acids. CDR1 and CDR2 (germline): KGHSH, LQKENI. Between the trimmed V and J ends, which lost 2 bases and 7 bases, there was a span of 8 bases. The CDR3 spells CASSPDTRGYTF. As DNA, the CDR3 is TGTGCCAGCTCACCAGACACCCGTGGCTACACCTTC.

The CDR3 region has the DNA TGTGCCAGCAGCACAGGGATCCCTGAAGCTTTCTTT. Its protein is CASSTGIPEAFF. The chain uses TRBV6-5 and TRBJ1-1; maybe TRBD1 (6 bases). This CDR3 region has 12 residues. The germline gives CDR1 MNHEY, CDR2 SVGAGI. V lost 6 bases to trimming and J lost 6 bases, with 11 bases between them.

This clone was detected only once. CDR3 in amino acids: CASSPSSAHYEQYF. The DNA for the CDR3 is TGTGCCAGCAGCCCCTCTAGCGCCCACTACGAGCAGTACTTC. The V and J genes are TRBV27 and TRBJ2-7; tentative D call: TRBD2 (6 bases). This CDR3 region has 14 residues. CDR1 and CDR2 (germline): MNHEY, SMNVEV (reference sequence). Deletions cut 6 bases from V and 3 bases from J, with 15 bases between.

The gene calls are TRBV10-3 and TRBJ2-1; 10 positions match TRBD2. Germline values: CDR1 ENHRY, CDR2 SYGVKD. V dropped 9 bases and J dropped 3; count of bases not matched to a gene: 5. There are 14 residues in the CDR3. CDR3: CAIKREGNYNEQFF. The CDR3 DNA is TGTGCCATTAAGCGGGAGGGGAACTACAATGAGCAGTTCTTC.

The V and J genes are TRBV11-3 and TRBJ2-1; D is unclear. V lost 2 bases and J 4 bases, leaving 9 bases between the germline ends. The germline V gene has CDR1 SGHNT and CDR2 YENEEA. The CDR3 loop spans 14 amino acids. CDR3 region: CASSLRGQYNEQFF. The CDR3 DNA reads TGTGCCAGCAGCTTAAGAGGCCAGTACAATGAGCAGTTCTTC.

The chain carries TRBV7-8 and TRBJ1-2; TRBD1 matches 7 bases. The germline gives CDR1 SGHVS, CDR2 FQNEAQ. The V segment lost 5 bases and the J segment 3 bases; nucleotides outside the gene matches: 3. This CDR3 has 13 amino acids. This CDR3 reads CASSRQGDYGYTF. CDR3 coding DNA: TGTGCCAGCAGCCGACAGGGTGACTATGGCTACACCTTC.